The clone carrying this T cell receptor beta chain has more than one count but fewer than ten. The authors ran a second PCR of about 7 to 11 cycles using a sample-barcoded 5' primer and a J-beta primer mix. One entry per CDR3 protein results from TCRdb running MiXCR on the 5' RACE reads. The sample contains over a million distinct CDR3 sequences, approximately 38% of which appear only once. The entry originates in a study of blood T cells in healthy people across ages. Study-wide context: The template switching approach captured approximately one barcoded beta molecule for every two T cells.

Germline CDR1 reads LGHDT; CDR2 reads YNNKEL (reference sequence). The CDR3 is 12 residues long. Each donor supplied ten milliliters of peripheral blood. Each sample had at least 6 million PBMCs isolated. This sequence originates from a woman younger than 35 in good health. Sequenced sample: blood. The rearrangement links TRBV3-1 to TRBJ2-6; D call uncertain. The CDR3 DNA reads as TGTGGGCCCTACTCTGGGGCCAACGTCCTGACTTTC. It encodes CGPYSGANVLTF.